This TCR beta chain appears in the sequencing data of a study of OX40 agonist ivuxolimab in advanced cancers. Blood was sampled at baseline, cycle 4 day 1, and cycle 7 day 1. Generated by immunoSEQ multiplex PCR, the TCRdb table keeps only in-frame clones and is missing some. The table shows 65,000 to 100,000 clones, with about 85% occurring only once. This TCR was recovered from an adult with an advanced solid tumor such as melanoma, head and neck, liver or kidney cancer. This sample comprised CD4+ or CD8+ T cells sorted from blood, obtained in a trial of the OX40 agonist ivuxolimab.

The CDR3 DNA reads TGTGCCAGCAGACGTCTCGGGGGGCACACCGGGGAGCTGTTTTTT. Translated: CASRRLGGHTGELFF. The J gene is TRBJ2-2, the V gene TRBV7-9; tentative D call: TRBD2 (7 bases). Germline V gives CDR1 SEHNR, CDR2 FQNEAQ (reference sequence). This CDR3 is 15 amino acids long. The germline V and J ends were trimmed by 6 bases and 3 bases, with 14 bases remaining between them.